This paragraph reports one TCR beta chain. What it recognizes is unknown. The V end was cut by 3 bases, the J end by 1 base, with 11 bases between. This CDR3 is 14 amino acids long. Germline V gene sequence: CDR1 SQVTM, CDR2 ANQGSEA. Isolated RNA was reverse transcribed in full, so expressed TCRB transcripts were sequenced. Produced via immunoSEQ multiplex PCR; TCRdb's table is partial and in-frame only. Of around 340,000 clones listed, around 19% are singletons. This specimen belongs to a study of beta chain features in type 1 diabetes. General study findings and limits: TCRB CDR3 length was moderately but significantly reduced in all four CD4+ subsets of Type 1 diabetes patients.

Input material: naive CD4+ T cells from blood. This rearrangement joins TRBV29-1 to TRBJ2-3; D remains ambiguous. This clonotype was obtained from a woman between 18 and 29 years old in good health. CDR3 protein: CSVEPPLGTDTQYF. The CDR3 nucleotides read TGCAGCGTTGAGCCGCCCCTAGGCACAGATACGCAGTATTTT.